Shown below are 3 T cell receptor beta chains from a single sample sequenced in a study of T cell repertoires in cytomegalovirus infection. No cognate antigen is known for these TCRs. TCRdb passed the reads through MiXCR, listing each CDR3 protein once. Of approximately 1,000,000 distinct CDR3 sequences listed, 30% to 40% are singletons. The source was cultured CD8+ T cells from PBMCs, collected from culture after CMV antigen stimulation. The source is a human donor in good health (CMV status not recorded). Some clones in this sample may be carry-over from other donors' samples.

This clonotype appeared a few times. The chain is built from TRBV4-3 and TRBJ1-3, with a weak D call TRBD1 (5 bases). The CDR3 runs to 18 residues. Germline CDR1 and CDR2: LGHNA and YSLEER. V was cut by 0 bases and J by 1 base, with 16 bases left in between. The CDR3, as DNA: TGCGCCAGCAGCCAAGATAGGCAGGGAGGAAATTCTGGAAACACCATATATTTT. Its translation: CASSQDRQGGNSGNTIYF.

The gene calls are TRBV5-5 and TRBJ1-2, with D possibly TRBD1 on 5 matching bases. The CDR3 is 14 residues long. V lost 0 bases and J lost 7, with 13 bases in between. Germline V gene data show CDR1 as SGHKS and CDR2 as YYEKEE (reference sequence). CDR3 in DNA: TGTGCCAGCAGCTTGGCTAGTCAGGGCTTTGGCTACACCTTC. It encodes CASSLASQGFGYTF. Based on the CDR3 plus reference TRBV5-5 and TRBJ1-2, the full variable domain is DAGVTQSPTHLIKTRGQQVTLRCSPISGHKSVSWYQQVLGQGPQFIFQYYEKEERGRGNFPDRFSARQFPNYSSELNVNALLLGDSALYLCASSLASQGFGYTFGSGTRLTVV.

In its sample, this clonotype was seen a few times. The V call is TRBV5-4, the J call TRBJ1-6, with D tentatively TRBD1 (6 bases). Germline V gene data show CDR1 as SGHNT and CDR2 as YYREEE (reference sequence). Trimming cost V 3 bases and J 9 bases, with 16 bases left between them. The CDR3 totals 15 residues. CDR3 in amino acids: CASSWTRGSGSPLHF. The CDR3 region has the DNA TGTGCCAGCAGCTGGACCAGGGGATCGGGTTCACCCCTCCACTTT.